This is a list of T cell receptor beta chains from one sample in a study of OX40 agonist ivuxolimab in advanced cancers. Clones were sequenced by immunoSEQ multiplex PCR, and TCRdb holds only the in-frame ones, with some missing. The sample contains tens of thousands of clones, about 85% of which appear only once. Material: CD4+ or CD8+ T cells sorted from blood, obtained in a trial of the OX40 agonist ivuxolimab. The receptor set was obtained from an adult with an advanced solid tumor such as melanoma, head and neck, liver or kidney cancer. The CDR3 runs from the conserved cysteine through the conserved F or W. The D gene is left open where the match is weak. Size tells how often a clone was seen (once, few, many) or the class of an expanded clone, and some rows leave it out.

CDR3: CASSEVTGANYGYTF; DNA: TGTGCCAGCAGTGAAGTGACAGGGGCTAACTATGGCTACACCTTC; J: TRBJ1-2; size: NA; D: TRBD1; V: TRBV6-1
CDR3: CAWSQSSYEQYF; DNA: TGTGCCTGGAGCCAGAGCTCCTACGAGCAGTACTTC; J: TRBJ2-7; size: once; D: NA; V: TRBV30
CDR3: CASSRREGSSYNEQFF; DNA: TGTGCCAGCAGTCGCAGGGAAGGGTCCTCCTACAATGAGCAGTTCTTC; J: TRBJ2-1; size: NA; D: NA; V: TRBV2
CDR3: CASSPSQELSYEQYF; DNA: TGTGCCAGCAGCCCCTCCCAGGAACTGTCCTACGAGCAGTACTTC; J: TRBJ2-7; size: NA; D: NA; V: TRBV4-2
CDR3: CASSQGGNSNQPQHF; DNA: TGTGCCAGCAGCCAAGGGGGGAATAGCAATCAGCCCCAGCATTTT; J: TRBJ1-5; size: once; D: NA; V: TRBV7-8
CDR3: CASSFLDRGRGEQYF; DNA: TGTGCCAGCAGCTTCCTGGACAGGGGGCGAGGCGAGCAGTACTTC; J: TRBJ2-7; size: few; D: TRBD1; V: TRBV11-2
CDR3: CASSPGTGLNTEAFF; DNA: TGTGCCAGCAGCCCGGGGACAGGGTTGAACACTGAAGCTTTCTTT; J: TRBJ1-1; size: once; D: TRBD1; V: TRBV11-3
CDR3: CASSLFEGNEQYF; DNA: TGCGCCAGCAGCTTGTTTGAGGGGAACGAGCAGTACTTC; J: TRBJ2-7; size: few; D: NA; V: TRBV5-1
CDR3: CASSPPRYEQYF; DNA: TGTGCCAGCAGCCCTCCCCGCTACGAGCAGTACTTC; J: TRBJ2-7; size: NA; D: NA; V: TRBV28
CDR3: CASRIRDSNQPQHF; DNA: TGTGCCAGCAGGATCCGGGACAGCAATCAGCCCCAGCATTTT; J: TRBJ1-5; size: few; D: NA; V: TRBV6-5
CDR3: CASSSTGWELFF; DNA: TGTGCCAGCAGTTCGACAGGATGGGAACTGTTTTTT; J: TRBJ1-4; size: NA; D: NA; V: TRBV6-5
CDR3: CASSQGGGYNEQFF; DNA: TGCGCCAGCAGCCAAGGGGGCGGATACAATGAGCAGTTCTTC; J: TRBJ2-1; size: NA; D: NA; V: TRBV4-1
CDR3: CASSPPTPGGGGQTQYF; DNA: TGTGCCAGCAGCCCCCCAACCCCCGGCGGGGGAGGTCAGACCCAGTACTTC; J: TRBJ2-5; size: NA; D: TRBD2; V: TRBV7-9
CDR3: CASSLLGMGQPQHF; DNA: TGTGCCAGCAGTTTACTGGGGATGGGGCAGCCCCAGCATTTT; J: TRBJ1-5; size: NA; D: NA; V: TRBV28
CDR3: CASSSTGELFF; DNA: TGTGCCAGCAGCTCGACCGGGGAGCTGTTTTTT; J: TRBJ2-2; size: NA; D: NA; V: TRBV7-3
CDR3: CASSVGQTYEQYF; DNA: TGTGCCAGCAGCGTAGGGCAGACCTACGAGCAGTACTTC; J: TRBJ2-7; size: NA; D: NA; V: TRBV9
CDR3: CASSPGGETQYF; DNA: TGTGCCAGCAGTCCAGGGGGGGAGACCCAGTACTTC; J: TRBJ2-5; size: NA; D: NA; V: TRBV28
CDR3: CASSQTESINEQFF; DNA: TGTGCCAGCAGTCAGACTGAATCGATCAATGAGCAGTTCTTC; J: TRBJ2-1; size: NA; D: NA; V: TRBV7-9
CDR3: CASNSGASGELFF; DNA: TGTGCCAGCAACTCAGGGGCGAGCGGGGAGCTGTTTTTT; J: TRBJ2-2; size: NA; D: NA; V: TRBV7-9
CDR3: CASSLLSALQETQYF; DNA: TGTGCCAGCAGTTTATTGTCCGCGCTTCAAGAGACCCAGTACTTC; J: TRBJ2-5; size: NA; D: NA; V: TRBV27
CDR3: CASSLIALWGSYNEQFF; DNA: TGTGCCAGCAGCTTAATAGCTCTCTGGGGCAGCTACAATGAGCAGTTCTTC; J: TRBJ2-1; size: NA; D: NA; V: TRBV7-2
CDR3: CASLPEGNTEAFF; DNA: TGTGCCAGCCTGCCCGAAGGGAACACTGAAGCTTTCTTT; J: TRBJ1-1; size: NA; D: NA; V: TRBV19
CDR3: CASRDRAGNYNEQFF; DNA: TGTGCCAGCAGGGACCGGGCCGGGAACTACAATGAGCAGTTCTTC; J: TRBJ2-1; size: NA; D: NA; V: TRBV6-1
CDR3: CAWDVFGYEKLFF; DNA: TGTGCCTGGGACGTTTTTGGGTATGAAAAACTGTTTTTT; J: TRBJ1-4; size: medium-sized; D: NA; V: TRBV30
CDR3: CASSATSGSSHEQFF; DNA: TGTGCCAGCAGTGCCACTAGCGGGAGTTCACATGAGCAGTTCTTC; J: TRBJ2-1; size: NA; D: TRBD2; V: TRBV6-1
CDR3: CASSEVVGDNSPLHF; DNA: TGTGCCAGCAGTGAAGTTGTAGGAGATAATTCACCCCTCCACTTT; J: TRBJ1-6; size: NA; D: NA; V: TRBV6-1
CDR3: CASSPLRGRYGYTF; DNA: TGTGCCAGCAGCCCGCTCCGGGGTCGCTATGGCTACACCTTC; J: TRBJ1-2; size: few; D: NA; V: TRBV4-2
CDR3: CASLGEIPHEQFF; DNA: TGTGCCAGCCTGGGGGAAATTCCCCATGAGCAGTTCTTC; J: TRBJ2-1; size: NA; D: NA; V: TRBV27
CDR3: CASTPRGDLAFF; DNA: TGTGCCAGCACCCCTCGAGGGGACCTAGCTTTCTTT; J: TRBJ1-1; size: NA; D: NA; V: TRBV7-2
CDR3: CASSLGSTSSLSPGGSGNTIYF; DNA: TGTGCCAGCAGCTTGGGGTCGACGAGTTCCCTGTCACCGGGAGGCTCTGGAAACACCATATATTTT; J: TRBJ1-3; size: NA; D: NA; V: TRBV7-6
CDR3: CASSVRTGVGSEAFF; DNA: TGTGCCAGCAGCGTACGGACAGGCGTGGGTTCTGAAGCTTTCTTT; J: TRBJ1-1; size: once; D: TRBD1; V: TRBV5-4
CDR3: CASSFISTEAFF; DNA: TGTGCCAGCAGCTTTATTTCCACTGAAGCTTTCTTT; J: TRBJ1-1; size: NA; D: NA; V: TRBV7-9
CDR3: CASSPGPDTDTQYF; DNA: TGCGCCAGCAGTCCGGGACCAGACACAGATACGCAGTATTTT; J: TRBJ2-3; size: NA; D: NA; V: TRBV10-1
CDR3: CASSLQGTSYEQYF; DNA: TGTGCCAGCAGTTTACAAGGGACATCCTACGAGCAGTACTTC; J: TRBJ2-7; size: NA; D: NA; V: TRBV27
CDR3: CASSQGLLGTQYF; DNA: TGTGCCAGCAGTCAGGGCCTCCTCGGGACCCAGTACTTC; J: TRBJ2-5; size: once; D: NA; V: TRBV27
CDR3: CASSLDEVQEQYF; DNA: TGTGCCAGCAGCTTAGATGAAGTTCAGGAGCAGTACTTC; J: TRBJ2-7; size: once; D: NA; V: TRBV11-3
CDR3: CASSLSGGKGEQFF; DNA: TGTGCCAGCAGTTTATCAGGAGGGAAGGGAGAGCAGTTCTTC; J: TRBJ2-1; size: NA; D: NA; V: TRBV27
CDR3: CASSHPKYNEQFF; DNA: TGTGCCAGCAGCCACCCTAAGTACAATGAGCAGTTCTTC; J: TRBJ2-1; size: NA; D: NA; V: TRBV7-8
CDR3: CASSTPGTDNTEAFF; DNA: TGTGCCAGCAGCACCCCCGGGACGGACAACACTGAAGCTTTCTTT; J: TRBJ1-1; size: NA; D: NA; V: TRBV9
CDR3: CASSPGTNPYNEQFF; DNA: TGCGCCAGCAGCCCCGGGACTAACCCCTACAATGAGCAGTTCTTC; J: TRBJ2-1; size: NA; D: TRBD2; V: TRBV4-3
CDR3: CASSSGLAGVGETQYF; DNA: TGTGCCAGCAGCTCGGGACTAGCGGGAGTGGGAGAGACCCAGTACTTC; J: TRBJ2-5; size: NA; D: TRBD2; V: TRBV4-2